Detailed here is one T cell receptor beta chain. cDNA came from about 0.5 to 1 ug RNA primed by random hexamers. Amplification of the TCR beta CDR3 was carried out by immunoSEQ multiplex PCR, which spanned a total of 54 Vbeta and 13 Jbeta segments. TCRdb re-called the immunoSEQ multiplex PCR reads through MiXCR, storing one row per CDR3 protein. The sample records 53,000 or so distinct CDR3 sequences, roughly 93% being singletons. The record originates from a study of CD8 T cells in Susac syndrome. CD8+ and CD4+ T cells circulating in blood were sequenced for TCR beta. The CDR3 consists of 16 residues. From germline, CDR1 is MNHEY and CDR2 SMNVEV (reference sequence). V lost 2 bases to trimming and J lost 3 bases, with 17 bases between them.

The chain recombines TRBV27 with TRBJ2-7; the D gene is possibly TRBD2 (5 bases). The TCR originated in a human donor in good health. Sequencing was performed on CD8+ T cells from PBMCs. The CDR3 coding sequence is TGTGCCAGCAGTTTAGCCTTACTAGGATCGGGCTACGAGCAGTACTTC. Amino acids: CASSLALLGSGYEQYF.